This T cell receptor beta chain was sequenced in a study of blood T cell repertoires in COVID-19. This CDR3 has 15 residues. Trimming shortened V by 6 bases and J by 4 bases, and 17 bases separated the two germline ends. Germline assignment: CDR1 MDHEN and CDR2 SYDVKM. Participants had their cohort set by participant-reported clinical history. Authors' analysis steps: Amplification of reference gene primers provided the estimated nucleated cell counts. The method was immunoSEQ multiplex PCR; TCRdb's version includes in-frame clones alone and lacks a portion of them. V and J calls and clone size come straight from that table; D and trimming were deduced from the DNA. The sample lists about 180,000 clones, 88% occurring once.

This TCR came from a woman younger than 35 who had recovered from COVID-19. This sequence joins TRBV28 and TRBJ2-3; perhaps TRBD2 as D (6 bases). The sequenced sample was PBMCs or T cells enriched from blood (not recorded which). CDR3 sequence (DNA): TGTGCCAGCAGGATTGGAGGGTGGGGGGCAGATACGCAGTATTTT. This gives the protein CASRIGGWGADTQYF.